Shown below are 2 T cell receptor beta chains from a single sample sequenced in a study of blood T cell repertoires in COVID-19. Produced via immunoSEQ multiplex PCR; TCRdb's table is partial and in-frame only. There are under 45,000 clones in the sample; around nine tenths occur only once, and roughly 38% lies in the top ten. Sequenced input: peripheral blood. The receptors derive from a man in his fifties or sixties with active or convalescent COVID-19.

The rearrangement links TRBV3-1 (or the pseudogene TRBV3-2) to TRBJ1-1; D unresolved. CDR3 length equals 13 residues. Germline CDR1 and CDR2: LGHDT and YNNKEL (reference sequence). Trimming stripped 4 bases from V and 1 base from J, with 7 bases between. The CDR3 loop reads CASSPHQNTEAFF. Written as DNA, the CDR3 is TGTGCCAGCAGCCCCCATCAGAACACTGAAGCTTTCTTT.

This clone was detected only a few times. V gene TRBV7-9 combines with J gene TRBJ2-5, with D unresolved. The V and J ends lost 3 bases and 2 bases respectively, with 7 bases between them. The V gene's germline CDR1 is SEHNR and CDR2 FQNEAQ (reference sequence). This CDR3 is 13 amino acids long. The CDR3, as DNA: TGTGCCAGCAGCTTGACTCCACAAGAGACCCAGTACTTC. Its protein product is CASSLTPQETQYF.